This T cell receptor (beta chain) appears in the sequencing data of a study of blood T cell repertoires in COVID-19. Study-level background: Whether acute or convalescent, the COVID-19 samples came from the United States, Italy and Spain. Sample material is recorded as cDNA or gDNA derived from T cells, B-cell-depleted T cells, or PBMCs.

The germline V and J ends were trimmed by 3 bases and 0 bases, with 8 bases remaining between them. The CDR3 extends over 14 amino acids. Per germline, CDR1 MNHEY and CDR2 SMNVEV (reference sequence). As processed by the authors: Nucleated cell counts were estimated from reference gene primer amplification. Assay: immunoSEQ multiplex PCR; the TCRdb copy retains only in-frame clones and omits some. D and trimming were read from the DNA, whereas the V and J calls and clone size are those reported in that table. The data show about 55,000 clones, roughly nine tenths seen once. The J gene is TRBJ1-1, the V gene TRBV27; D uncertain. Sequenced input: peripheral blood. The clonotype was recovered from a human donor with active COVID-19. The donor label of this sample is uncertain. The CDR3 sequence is CASSLSGMNTEAFF. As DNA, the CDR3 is TGTGCCAGCAGTTTGAGCGGTATGAACACTGAAGCTTTCTTT.